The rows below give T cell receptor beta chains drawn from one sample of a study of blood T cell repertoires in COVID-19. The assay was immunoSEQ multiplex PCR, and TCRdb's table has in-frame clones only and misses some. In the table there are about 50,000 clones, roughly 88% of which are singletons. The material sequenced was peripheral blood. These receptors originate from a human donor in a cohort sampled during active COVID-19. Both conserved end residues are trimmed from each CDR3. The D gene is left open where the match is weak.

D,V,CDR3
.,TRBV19,ASSTTGLNTGELF
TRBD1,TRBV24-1,ATSDSWTGITEAF
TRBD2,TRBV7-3,ASSFKQAGGGNEQF
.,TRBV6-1,ASSEVSDQPQH
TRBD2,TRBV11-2,ASSKRSSAGGPHNEQF
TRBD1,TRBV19,ASRTGTGAHNSPLH
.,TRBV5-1,ASSLGQLGNTIY
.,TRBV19,ASSPTREVGTDTQY
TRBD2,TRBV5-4,ASSLSSGGSETQY
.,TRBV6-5,ASRGTDAYEQY
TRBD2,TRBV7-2,ASSLELAGSYNEQF
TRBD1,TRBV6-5,ASSSLGTAQETQY
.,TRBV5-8,ASSPRVTYYEQY
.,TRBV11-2,ASSLGARDGEAF
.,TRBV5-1,ASSQNGGRDQPQH
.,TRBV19,ASRDLSTDTQY
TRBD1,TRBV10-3,AISDPGQVESSPLH
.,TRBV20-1,SASLGDTEAF
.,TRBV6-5,ASSPQGSNTEAF
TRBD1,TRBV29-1,SVTGTEKNYGYT
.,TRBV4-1,ASSQDARTMQF
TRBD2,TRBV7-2,ASSGDRLAGNTQY
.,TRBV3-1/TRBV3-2,ASSPRTNTGELF
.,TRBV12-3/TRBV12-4,ASSFLGTEAF
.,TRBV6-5,ASRRERDSPLH
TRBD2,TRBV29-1,SVRGLAGRGSETQY
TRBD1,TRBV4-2,ASSQASTGGTGNTIY
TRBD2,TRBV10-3,AISGPLAGGPITYEQY
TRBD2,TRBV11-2,ASRGGSENSYEQY
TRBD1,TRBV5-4,ASSISMGQRFSYNEQF
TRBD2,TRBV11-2,ASSLGLAGENYEQY
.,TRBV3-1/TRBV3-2,ASSQDFISETQY
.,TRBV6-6,ASSYSDTLNTEAF
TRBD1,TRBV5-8,ASGRDRGYNEQF
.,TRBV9,ASSVAQGLTPGNTEAF
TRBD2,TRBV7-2,ASSLRLAGGGTDTQY
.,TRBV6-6,ASRTPSGVYEQY
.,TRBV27,ASSVGGFYGYT
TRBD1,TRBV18,ASSPGTGRVKNNQPQH
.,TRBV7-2,ASSLSGRGDEQY
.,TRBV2,ASSLTSDGAYEQF
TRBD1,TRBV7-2,ASSSGGLGSPLH
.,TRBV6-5,ASSNKGPSGEQF
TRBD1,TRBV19,ASTSLSNRGLGAF